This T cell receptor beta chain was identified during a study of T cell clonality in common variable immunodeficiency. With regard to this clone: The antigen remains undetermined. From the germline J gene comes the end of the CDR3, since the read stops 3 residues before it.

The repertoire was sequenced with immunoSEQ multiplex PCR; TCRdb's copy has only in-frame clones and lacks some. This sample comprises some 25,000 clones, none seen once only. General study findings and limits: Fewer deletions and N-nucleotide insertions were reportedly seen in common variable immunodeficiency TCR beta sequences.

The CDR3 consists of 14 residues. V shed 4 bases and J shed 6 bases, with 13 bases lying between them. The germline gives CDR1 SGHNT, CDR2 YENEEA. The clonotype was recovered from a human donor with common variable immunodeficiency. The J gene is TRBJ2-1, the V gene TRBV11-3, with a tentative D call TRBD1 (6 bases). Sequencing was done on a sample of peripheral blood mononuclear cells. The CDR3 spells CASSYQGHSNEQFF. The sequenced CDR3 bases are TGTGCCAGCAGCTATCAGGGACACAGCAATGAG.